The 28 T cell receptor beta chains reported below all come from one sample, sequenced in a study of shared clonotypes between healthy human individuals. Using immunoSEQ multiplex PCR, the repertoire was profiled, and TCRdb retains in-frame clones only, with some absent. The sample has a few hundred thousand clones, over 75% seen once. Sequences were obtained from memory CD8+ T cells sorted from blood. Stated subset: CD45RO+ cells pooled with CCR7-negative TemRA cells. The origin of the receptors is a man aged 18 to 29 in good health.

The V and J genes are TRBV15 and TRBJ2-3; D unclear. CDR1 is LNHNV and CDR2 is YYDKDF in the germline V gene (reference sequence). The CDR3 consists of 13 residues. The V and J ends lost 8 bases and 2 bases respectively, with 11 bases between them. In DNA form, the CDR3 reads TGTGCCACCCGCCTGGGGTCCACAGATACGCAGTATTTT. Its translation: CATRLGSTDTQYF.

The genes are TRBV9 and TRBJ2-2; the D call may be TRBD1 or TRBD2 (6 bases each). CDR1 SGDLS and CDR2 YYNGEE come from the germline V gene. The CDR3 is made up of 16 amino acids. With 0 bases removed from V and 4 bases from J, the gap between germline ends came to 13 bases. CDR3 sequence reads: CASSVDREDATGELFF. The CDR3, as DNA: TGTGCCAGCAGCGTAGACAGGGAGGATGCCACCGGGGAGCTGTTTTTT. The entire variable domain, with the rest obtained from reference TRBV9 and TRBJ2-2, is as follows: DSGVTQTPKHLITATGQRVTLRCSPRSGDLSVYWYQQSLDQGLQFLIQYYNGEERAKGNILERFSAQQFPDLHSELNLSSLELGDSALYFCASSVDREDATGELFFGEGSRLTVL.

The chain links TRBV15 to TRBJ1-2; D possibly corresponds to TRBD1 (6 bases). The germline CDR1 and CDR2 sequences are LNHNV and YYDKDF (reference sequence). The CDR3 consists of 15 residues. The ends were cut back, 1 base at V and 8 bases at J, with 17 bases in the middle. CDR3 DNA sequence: TGTGCCACCAGCAGAGTCCTCTCTACAGGGAGCGGCTACACCTTC. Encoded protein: CATSRVLSTGSGYTF. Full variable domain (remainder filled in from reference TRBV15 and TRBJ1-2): DAMVIQNPRYQVTQFGKPVTLSCSQTLNHNVMYWYQQKSSQAPKLLFHYYDKDFNNEADTPDNFQSRRPNTSFCFLDIRSPGLGDTAMYLCATSRVLSTGSGYTFGSGTRLTVV.

In nucleotides, the CDR3 is TGTGCCAGTAGTCCGGACAGGGGATCCTACGAGCAGTACTTC. Its protein is CASSPDRGSYEQYF. The chain is built from TRBV19 and TRBJ2-7, with TRBD1 matching over 9 bases. CDR3 length: 14 residues. Germline CDR1 is LNHDA and CDR2 is SQIVND (reference sequence). The V segment lost 5 bases and the J segment 1 base; nucleotides outside the gene matches: 3.

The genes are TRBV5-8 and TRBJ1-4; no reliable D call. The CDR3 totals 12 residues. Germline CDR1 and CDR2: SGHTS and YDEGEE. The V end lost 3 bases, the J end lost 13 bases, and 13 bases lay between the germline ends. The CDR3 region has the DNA TGTGCCAGCAGCTACGACGAAGTGGGACTGTTTTTT. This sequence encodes CASSYDEVGLFF.

The CDR3 DNA reads as TGTGCCAGCAATGTTAAGGGCCGCAAAGGGGACGAGCAGTACTTC. This encodes CASNVKGRKGDEQYF. J is TRBJ2-7 and V is TRBV27, with D tentatively TRBD1 (5 bases). The CDR3 has 15 residues. CDR1 and CDR2 from the germline V gene are MNHEY and SMNVEV (reference sequence). The V end was cut by 7 bases, the J end by 5 bases, with 21 bases between.

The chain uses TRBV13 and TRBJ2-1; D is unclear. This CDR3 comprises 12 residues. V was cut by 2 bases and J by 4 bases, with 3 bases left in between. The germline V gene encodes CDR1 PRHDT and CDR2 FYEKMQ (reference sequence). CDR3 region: CASSLRYNEQFF. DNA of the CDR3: TGTGCCAGCAGCTTACGGTACAATGAGCAGTTCTTC.

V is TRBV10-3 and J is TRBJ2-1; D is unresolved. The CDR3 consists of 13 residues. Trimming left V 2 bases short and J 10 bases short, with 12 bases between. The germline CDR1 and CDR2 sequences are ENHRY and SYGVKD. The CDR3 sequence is CAISELVYYEQFF. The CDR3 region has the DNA TGTGCCATCAGTGAGCTCGTATATTACGAGCAGTTCTTC.

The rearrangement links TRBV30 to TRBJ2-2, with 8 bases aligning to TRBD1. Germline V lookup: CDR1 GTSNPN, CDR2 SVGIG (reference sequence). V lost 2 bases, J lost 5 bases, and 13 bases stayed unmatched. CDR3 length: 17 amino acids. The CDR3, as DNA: TGTGCCTGGAGTCACCAACCGCGGACAGGGTGGACCGGGGAGCTGTTTTTT. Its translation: CAWSHQPRTGWTGELFF.

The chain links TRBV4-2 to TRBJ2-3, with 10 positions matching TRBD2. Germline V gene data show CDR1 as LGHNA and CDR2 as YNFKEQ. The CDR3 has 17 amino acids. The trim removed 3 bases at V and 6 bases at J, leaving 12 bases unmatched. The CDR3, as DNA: TGTGCCAGCAGCCACCTCCTAGCGGGAGTTGAATCGGATACGCAGTATTTT. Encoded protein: CASSHLLAGVESDTQYF.

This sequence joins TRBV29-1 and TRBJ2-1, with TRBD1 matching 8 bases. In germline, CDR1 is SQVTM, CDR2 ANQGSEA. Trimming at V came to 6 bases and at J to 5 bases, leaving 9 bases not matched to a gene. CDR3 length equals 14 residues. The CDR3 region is CSVSRTGMNNEQFF. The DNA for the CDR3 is TGCAGCGTGTCCAGGACAGGGATGAACAATGAGCAGTTCTTC.

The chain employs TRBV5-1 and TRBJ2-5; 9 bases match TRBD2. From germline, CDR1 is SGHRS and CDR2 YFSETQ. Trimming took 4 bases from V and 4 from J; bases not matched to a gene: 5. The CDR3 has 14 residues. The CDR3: CASSRLAERETQYF. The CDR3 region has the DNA TGCGCCAGCAGCCGACTAGCGGAAAGAGAGACCCAGTACTTC.

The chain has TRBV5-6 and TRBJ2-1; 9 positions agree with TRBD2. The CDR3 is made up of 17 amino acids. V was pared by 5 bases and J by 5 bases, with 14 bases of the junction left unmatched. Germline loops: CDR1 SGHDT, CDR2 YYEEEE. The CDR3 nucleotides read TGTGCCAGCAGAATAGACTACGCGGGAGGGCCCCACAATGAGCAGTTCTTC. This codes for CASRIDYAGGPHNEQFF.

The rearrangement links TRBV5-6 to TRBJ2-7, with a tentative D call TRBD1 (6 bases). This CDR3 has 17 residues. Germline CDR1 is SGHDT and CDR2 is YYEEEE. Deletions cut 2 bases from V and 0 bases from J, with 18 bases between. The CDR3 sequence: CASSFVVPSGVSYEQYF. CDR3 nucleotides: TGTGCCAGCAGCTTCGTTGTACCATCAGGGGTCTCCTACGAGCAGTACTTC.

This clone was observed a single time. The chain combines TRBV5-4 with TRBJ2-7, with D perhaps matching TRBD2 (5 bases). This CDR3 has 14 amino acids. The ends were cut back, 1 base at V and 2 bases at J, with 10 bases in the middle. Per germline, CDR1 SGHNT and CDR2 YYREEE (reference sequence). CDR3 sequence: CASSLPGIPYEQYF. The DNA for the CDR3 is TGTGCCAGCAGCTTGCCGGGGATCCCCTACGAGCAGTACTTC.

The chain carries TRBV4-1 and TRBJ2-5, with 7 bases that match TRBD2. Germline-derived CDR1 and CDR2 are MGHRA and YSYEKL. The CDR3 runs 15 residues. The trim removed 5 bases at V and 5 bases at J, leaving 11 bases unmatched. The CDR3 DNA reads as TGCGCCAGCAGCAAAGTCGGACTAGTGGGGGAGACCCAGTACTTC. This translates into CASSKVGLVGETQYF.

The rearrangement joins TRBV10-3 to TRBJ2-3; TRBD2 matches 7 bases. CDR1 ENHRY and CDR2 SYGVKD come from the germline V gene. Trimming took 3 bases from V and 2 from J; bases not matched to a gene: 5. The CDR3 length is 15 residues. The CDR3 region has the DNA TGTGCCATCAGTGATCCACTAGCGATCACAGATACGCAGTATTTT. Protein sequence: CAISDPLAITDTQYF.

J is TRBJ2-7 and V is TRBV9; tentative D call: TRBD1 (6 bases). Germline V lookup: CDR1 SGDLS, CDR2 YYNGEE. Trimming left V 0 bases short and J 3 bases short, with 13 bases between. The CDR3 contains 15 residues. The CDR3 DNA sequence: TGTGCCAGCAGCGTAGCAGGGGACGGATACTACGAGCAGTACTTC. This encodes CASSVAGDGYYEQYF.

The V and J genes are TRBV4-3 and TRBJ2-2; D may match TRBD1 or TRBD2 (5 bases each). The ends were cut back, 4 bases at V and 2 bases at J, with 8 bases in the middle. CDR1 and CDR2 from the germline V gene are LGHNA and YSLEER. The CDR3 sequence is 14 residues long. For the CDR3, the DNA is TGCGCCAGCAGCCCCGGGACCAACACCGGGGAGCTGTTTTTT. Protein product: CASSPGTNTGELFF.

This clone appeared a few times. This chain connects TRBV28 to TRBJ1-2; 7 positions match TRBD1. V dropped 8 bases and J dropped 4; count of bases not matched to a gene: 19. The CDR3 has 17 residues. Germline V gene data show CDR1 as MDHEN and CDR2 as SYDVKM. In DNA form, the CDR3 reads TGTGCCAGCGAACCATTACCGACAGGGCAGGGGCGCTATGGCTACACCTTC. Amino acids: CASEPLPTGQGRYGYTF.

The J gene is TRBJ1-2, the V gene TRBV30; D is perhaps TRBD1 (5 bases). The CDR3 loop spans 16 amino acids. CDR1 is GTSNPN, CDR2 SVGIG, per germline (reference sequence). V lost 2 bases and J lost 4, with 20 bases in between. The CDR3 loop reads CAWSNPETEQLYGYTF. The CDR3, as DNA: TGTGCCTGGAGTAACCCGGAGACAGAGCAACTCTATGGCTACACCTTC.

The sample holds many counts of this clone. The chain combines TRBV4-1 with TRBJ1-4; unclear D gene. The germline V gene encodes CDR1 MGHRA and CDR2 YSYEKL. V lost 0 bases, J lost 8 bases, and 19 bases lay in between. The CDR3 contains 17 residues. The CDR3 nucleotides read TGCGCCAGCAGCCAAGATTGGTCAGACGGAGAATTGGAAAAACTGTTTTTT. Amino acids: CASSQDWSDGELEKLFF.

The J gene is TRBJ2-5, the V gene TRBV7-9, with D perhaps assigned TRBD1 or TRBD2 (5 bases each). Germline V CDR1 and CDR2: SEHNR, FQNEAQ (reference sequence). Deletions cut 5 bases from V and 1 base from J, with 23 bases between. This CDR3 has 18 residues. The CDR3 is CASSPVPGTSTLQETQYF. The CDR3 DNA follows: TGTGCCAGCAGCCCTGTGCCCGGGACGAGCACTCTCCAAGAGACCCAGTACTTC.

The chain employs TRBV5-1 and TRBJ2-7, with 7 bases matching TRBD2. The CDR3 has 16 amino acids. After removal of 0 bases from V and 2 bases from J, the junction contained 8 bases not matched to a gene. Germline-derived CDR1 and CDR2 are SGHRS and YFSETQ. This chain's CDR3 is CASSLAPSGTPYEQYF. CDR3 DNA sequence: TGCGCCAGCAGCTTGGCCCCTAGCGGTACACCCTACGAGCAGTACTTC.

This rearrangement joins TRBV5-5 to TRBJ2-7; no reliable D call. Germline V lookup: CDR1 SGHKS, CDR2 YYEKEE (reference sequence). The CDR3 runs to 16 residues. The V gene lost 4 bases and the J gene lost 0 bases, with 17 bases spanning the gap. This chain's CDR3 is CASSPSGATSSYEQYF. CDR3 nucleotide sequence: TGTGCCAGCAGCCCTTCCGGCGCGACCAGCTCCTACGAGCAGTACTTC.

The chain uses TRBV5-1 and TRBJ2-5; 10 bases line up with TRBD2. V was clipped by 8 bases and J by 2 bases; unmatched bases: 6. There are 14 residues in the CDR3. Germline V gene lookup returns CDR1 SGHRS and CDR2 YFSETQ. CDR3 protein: CASTTSGRQETQYF. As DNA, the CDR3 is TGCGCCAGTACGACTAGCGGGCGGCAAGAGACCCAGTACTTC.

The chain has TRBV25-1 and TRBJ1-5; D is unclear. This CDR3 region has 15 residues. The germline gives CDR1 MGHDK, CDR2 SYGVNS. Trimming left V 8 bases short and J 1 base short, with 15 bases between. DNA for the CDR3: TGTGCCAGCGGTAACCTTGGGGAGAGCAATCAGCCCCAGCATTTT. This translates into CASGNLGESNQPQHF.

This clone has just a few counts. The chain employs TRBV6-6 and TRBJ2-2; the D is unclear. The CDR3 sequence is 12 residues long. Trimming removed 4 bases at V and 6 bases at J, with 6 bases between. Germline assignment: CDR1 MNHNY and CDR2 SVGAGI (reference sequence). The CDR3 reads CASSFTSGELFF. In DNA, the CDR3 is TGTGCCAGCAGTTTTACCTCCGGGGAGCTGTTTTTT.